The sequence of this T cell receptor beta chain was determined in a study of T cell responses to AZD1222 COVID-19 vaccine. Whole-study results and caveats: Elevations in Spike-specific TCR breadth and depth followed administration of two AZD1222 doses. CD4 TCRs linked to vaccination spanned spike, dominating at 160-218 and 743-854.

Concerning this clone itself: Its target is not known.

The method was immunoSEQ multiplex PCR; TCRdb's version includes in-frame clones alone and lacks a portion of them. This sample yields around 160,000 clones, of which around 83% are seen a single time; approximately 4% belongs to the top ten. This specimen was peripheral blood, taken on day 0 of MenACWY control vaccination. The receptor was derived from an adult in good health.

The chain's CDR3 is CASSPNPQAQSPRNTIYF. The CDR3 DNA reads as TGTGCCAGCAGCCCCAACCCCCAGGCACAGAGCCCTCGAAACACCATATATTTT. This rearrangement joins TRBV14 to TRBJ1-3, with no clear D. The CDR3 has 18 amino acids. Germline loops: CDR1 SGHDN, CDR2 FVKESK. V shed 4 bases and J shed 5 bases, with 24 bases lying between them. Complete variable domain (other parts from reference TRBV14 and TRBJ1-3): EAGVTQFPSHSVIEKGQTVTLRCDPISGHDNLYWYRRVMGKEIKFLLHFVKESKQDESGMPNNRFLAERTGGTYSTLKVQPAELEDSGVYFCASSPNPQAQSPRNTIYFGEGSWLTVV.